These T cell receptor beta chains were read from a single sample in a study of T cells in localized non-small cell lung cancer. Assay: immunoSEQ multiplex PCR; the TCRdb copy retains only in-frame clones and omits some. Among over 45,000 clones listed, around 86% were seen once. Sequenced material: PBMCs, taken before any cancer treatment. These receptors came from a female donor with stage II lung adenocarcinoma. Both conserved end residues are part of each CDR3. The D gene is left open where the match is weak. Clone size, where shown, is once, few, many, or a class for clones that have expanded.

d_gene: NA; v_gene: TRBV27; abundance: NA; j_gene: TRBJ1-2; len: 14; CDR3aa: CASSPLDRFYGYTF; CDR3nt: TGTGCCAGCAGTCCCCTTGACAGGTTCTATGGCTACACCTTC
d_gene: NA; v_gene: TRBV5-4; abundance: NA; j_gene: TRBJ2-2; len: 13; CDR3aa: CASSFVGAGELFF; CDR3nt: TGTGCCAGCAGCTTTGTGGGGGCCGGGGAGCTGTTTTTT
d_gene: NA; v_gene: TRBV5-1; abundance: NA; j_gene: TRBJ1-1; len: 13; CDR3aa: CASSPERWGEAFF; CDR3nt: TGCGCCAGCAGCCCGGAGAGGTGGGGTGAAGCTTTCTTT
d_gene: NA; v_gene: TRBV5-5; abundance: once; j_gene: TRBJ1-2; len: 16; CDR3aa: CASGETLAQANYGYTF; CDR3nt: TGTGCCAGCGGCGAAACCCTGGCCCAAGCTAACTATGGCTACACCTTC
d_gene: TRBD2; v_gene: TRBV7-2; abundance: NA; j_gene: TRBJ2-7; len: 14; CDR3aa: CASSLGIAGYEQYF; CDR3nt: TGTGCCAGCAGCTTAGGCATAGCGGGCTACGAGCAGTACTTC
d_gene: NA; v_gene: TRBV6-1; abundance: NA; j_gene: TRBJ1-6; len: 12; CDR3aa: CASSDGASPLHF; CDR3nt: TGTGCCAGCAGTGACGGGGCCTCACCCCTCCACTTT
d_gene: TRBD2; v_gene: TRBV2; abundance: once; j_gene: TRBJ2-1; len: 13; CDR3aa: CASSDPGRGAQFF; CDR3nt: TGTGCCAGCAGTGACCCGGGGAGGGGCGCGCAGTTCTTC
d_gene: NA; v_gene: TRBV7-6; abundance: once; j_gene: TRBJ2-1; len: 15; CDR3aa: CASSLAAGLGNEQFF; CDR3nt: TGTGCCAGCAGCTTAGCGGCGGGCCTGGGCAATGAGCAGTTCTTC
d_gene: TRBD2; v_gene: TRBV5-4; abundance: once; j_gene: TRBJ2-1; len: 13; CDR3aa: CASSRGGVNEQFF; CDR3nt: TGTGCCAGCAGCCGGGGGGGAGTCAATGAGCAGTTCTTC
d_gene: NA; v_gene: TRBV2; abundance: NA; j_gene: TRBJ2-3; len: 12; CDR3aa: CASSARTYTQYF; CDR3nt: TGTGCCAGCAGCGCAAGGACGTATACGCAGTATTTT
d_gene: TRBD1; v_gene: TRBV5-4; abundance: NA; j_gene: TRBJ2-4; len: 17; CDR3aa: CASSLAGTGITKNIQYF; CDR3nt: TGTGCCAGCAGCTTGGCCGGGACAGGGATCACCAAAAACATTCAGTACTTC
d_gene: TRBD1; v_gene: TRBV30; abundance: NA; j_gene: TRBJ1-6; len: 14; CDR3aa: CAWRAGGPRSPLHF; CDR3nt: TGTGCCTGGAGGGCAGGGGGCCCGCGTTCACCCCTCCACTTT
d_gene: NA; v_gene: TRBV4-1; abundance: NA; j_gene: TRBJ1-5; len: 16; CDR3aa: CASSQGRAGGNQPQHF; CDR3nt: TGCGCCAGCAGCCAAGGGCGGGCTGGGGGCAATCAGCCCCAGCATTTT
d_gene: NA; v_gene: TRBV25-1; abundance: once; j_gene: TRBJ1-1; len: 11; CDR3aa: CASRGYTEAFF; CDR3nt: TGTGCCAGCAGGGGTTACACTGAAGCTTTCTTT
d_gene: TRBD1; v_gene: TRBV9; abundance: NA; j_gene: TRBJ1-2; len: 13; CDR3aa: CASSALPGQGHTF; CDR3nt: TGTGCCAGCAGCGCCCTCCCGGGACAGGGCCACACCTTC
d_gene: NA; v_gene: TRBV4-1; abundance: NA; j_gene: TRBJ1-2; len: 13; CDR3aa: CASSQGNRDGYTF; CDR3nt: TGCGCCAGCAGCCAAGGTAACAGGGATGGCTACACCTTC
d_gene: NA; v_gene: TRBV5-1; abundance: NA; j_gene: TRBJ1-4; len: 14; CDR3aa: CASGTGTANEKLFF; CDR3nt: TGCGCCAGCGGGACCGGGACGGCTAATGAAAAACTGTTTTTT
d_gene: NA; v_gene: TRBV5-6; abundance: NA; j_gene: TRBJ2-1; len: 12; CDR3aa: CASSSTNNEQFF; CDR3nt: TGTGCCAGCAGCTCGACTAACAATGAGCAGTTCTTC
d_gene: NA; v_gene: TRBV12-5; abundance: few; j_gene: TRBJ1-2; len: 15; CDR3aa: CASGPPDSSNYGYTF; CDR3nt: TGTGCTAGTGGCCCTCCGGACAGCTCTAACTATGGCTACACCTTC
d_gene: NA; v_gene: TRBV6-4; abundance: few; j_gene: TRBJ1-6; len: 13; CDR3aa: CASSFGPNSPLHF; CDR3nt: TGTGCCAGCAGCTTCGGACCGAATTCACCCCTCCACTTT
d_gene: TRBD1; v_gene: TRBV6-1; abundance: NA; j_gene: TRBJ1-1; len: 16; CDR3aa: CASSEFLGQMNTEAFF; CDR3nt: TGTGCCAGCAGTGAATTTTTGGGACAGATGAACACTGAAGCTTTCTTT
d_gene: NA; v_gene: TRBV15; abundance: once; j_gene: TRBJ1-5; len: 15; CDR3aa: CATSRDSSLGQPQHF; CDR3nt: TGTGCCACCAGCAGAGATTCGAGCCTCGGGCAGCCCCAGCATTTT
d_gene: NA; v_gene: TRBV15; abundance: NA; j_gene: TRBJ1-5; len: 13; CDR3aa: CATSRDPGQPQHF; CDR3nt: TGTGCCACCAGCAGAGATCCCGGTCAGCCCCAGCATTTT